Below, 7 T cell receptor beta chains from the same sample are listed, as sequenced in a study of T-cell memory formation after mild COVID-19. One entry per CDR3 protein, called by TCRdb with MiXCR from the 5' RACE reads. There are hundreds of thousands of distinct CDR3 sequences in the sample; less than 25% occur only once, and roughly 14% lies in the top ten. The sequenced material came from PBMCs or a T cell subset sorted from them (not recorded which). The receptors here all came from an adult woman who had mild COVID-19 (a few samples of this study predate the infection). Cell type and time point are not known.

In this sample, this clonotype turned up a few times. This chain joins TRBV12-3 or TRBV12-4 and TRBJ2-7; TRBD1 is a possible D gene (5 bases). CDR3 length: 14 residues. V was shortened by 4 bases and J by 6 bases, with 16 bases between the two germline ends. The CDR3 sequence is CASSSMQGQGEQYF. The CDR3 DNA is TGTGCCAGCAGTTCGATGCAGGGCCAGGGCGAGCAGTACTTC.

In this sample, this clonotype turned up a few times. This chain uses TRBV12-3 or TRBV12-4 with TRBJ2-1; a weak D match, TRBD2 (6 bases). V dropped 4 bases and J dropped 7 bases, with 14 bases sitting between them. CDR3 length: 14 amino acids. The CDR3 sequence is CASSYQAGVNEQFF. The CDR3 nucleotides are TGTGCCAGCAGTTACCAAGCGGGTGTAAATGAGCAGTTCTTC.

The chain employs TRBV5-6 and TRBJ1-2; possibly TRBD1 for D (6 bases). Trimming took off 1 base at V and 4 bases at J, with 11 bases between the two ends. Germline assignment: CDR1 SGHDT and CDR2 YYEEEE. The CDR3 has 14 amino acids. The DNA for the CDR3 is TGTGCCAGCAGCTTGCGACAGGCTGCCTATGGCTACACCTTC. Its translation is CASSLRQAAYGYTF.

The table lists this clonotype with a few counts. This chain connects TRBV7-9 to TRBJ1-2; D is ambiguous. V gave up 1 base and J gave up 7 bases, with 7 bases separating them. Germline values: CDR1 SEHNR, CDR2 FQNEAQ (reference sequence). The CDR3 loop spans 12 amino acids. In DNA, the CDR3 is TGTGCCAGCAGCTTAGAGGGAACTGGCTACACCTTC. Translating it yields CASSLEGTGYTF.

V and J are TRBV20-1 and TRBJ1-1, with D maybe TRBD1 (6 bases). CDR3 length: 12 amino acids. CDR1 is DFQATT, CDR2 SNEGSKA, per germline (reference sequence). CDR3 amino acids: CRPGTLNTEAFF. The DNA for the CDR3 is TGCCGCCCCGGGACATTGAACACTGAAGCTTTCTTT.

To note about this clonotype: An end of the junction differs from the germline gene, which may be a read error. The gene calls are TRBV7-2 and TRBJ2-3; 8 nucleotides align to TRBD1. The CDR3 extends over 15 amino acids. Per the germline V gene, CDR1 is SGHTA and CDR2 is FQGNSA. CDR3 nucleotide sequence: TGTGCCAGCAGCTTAGCGCAGGGAGGACAGGGTGGGTTGGATTTT. Protein product: CASSLAQGGQGGLDF. Variable domain in full (rest from reference TRBV7-2 and TRBJ2-3): GAGVSQSPSNKVTEKGKDVELRCDPISGHTALYWYRQSLGQGLEFLIYFQGNSAPDKSGLPSDRFSAERTGGSVSTLTIQRTQQEDSAVYLCASSLAQGGQGGLDFGPGTRLTVL.

This clonotype occurred many times. V gene TRBV5-6 combines with J gene TRBJ2-2; 8 bases match TRBD1. The CDR3 spans 14 residues. V trimming: 1 base; J trimming: 5 bases; junction bases outside the gene matches: 1. Germline CDR1 is SGHDT and CDR2 is YYEEEE. CDR3 DNA: TGTGCCAGCAGCTTGACAGGGGGGACCGGGGAGCTGTTTTTT. Amino acid sequence: CASSLTGGTGELFF.